This T cell receptor (beta chain) was sequenced for a study of persistence of HIV-infected CD4 T cells (TCRdb year 2020). The study in broad terms: CMV- and HIV-1 Gag-responding CD4+ T cells were isolated from ART-treated individuals so that antigen-driven clonal expansion of HIV-1-infected cells could be examined. Peripheral blood samples of up to about 180 mL were taken at multiple time points, with the exception of a couple of participants who underwent leukapheresis at a single time point. The median time the participants had spent on suppressive ART was approximately eight years. For the TCR cluster analysis across participants, about 8 participants were included for CMV and more than 5 participants for Gag. The clonality of all cells in each sorted population was assessed by TCRbeta sequencing, whereas the clonality of infected cells was assessed by proviral sequencing.

A word on this clone: Its antigen specificity is not known. No base quality information exists; no much larger clone differs at one position.

Looking up the germline V gene yields CDR1 LGHNA and CDR2 YNFKEQ. The CDR3 runs 15 amino acids, cysteine and phenylalanine included. Only CDR3 DNA remains: 45 bases, in frame from the first base. The V end loses 0 bases and the J end loses 4 bases, and a stretch of 12 bases separates them. The treatment or condition label for this specimen denotes: suppressive antiretroviral therapy. Lysates of CMV-infected fibroblasts at about 10 ug/mL were used to stimulate the cells. Memory populations depleted of antigen-responding cells were obtained by sorting nonresponding CD40L-negative CD69-negative CD45RO-high memory CD4+ T cells. Participants were HIV-1-infected adults who started suppressive ART during chronic infection. For at least 4 years, the participants' plasma HIV-1 RNA had been undetectable, below 50 copies/mL. To be included, participants needed a CD4+ T cell count above 400 cells/uL and a positive CMV serology. Before stimulation, PBMCs were isolated using density centrifugation and depleted of CD8+ T cells. For 15 to 20 hours, CD8-depleted PBMCs were stimulated with anti-CD28/CD49d costimulation, a CD40-blocking antibody, and enfuvirtide, which was added to prevent new infections. Sorting was done on either a Beckman Coulter MoFlo Legacy or an XDP sorter, and propidium iodide was used to exclude dead cells. Genomic DNA was extracted with the QIAamp DNA Mini Kit for samples above one million cells, otherwise with the Quick-DNA Microprep Kit.

Broader findings and caveats from the paper: Significantly lower TCRbeta richness was observed in CMV- and Gag-responding cells than in anti-CD3/anti-CD28-responding cells, and higher oligoclonality was observed in CMV-responding cells than in CD3/CD28-stimulated and Gag-responding cells. Antigen-responding cells were enriched for degenerate expanded CDR3beta sequences, which suggests convergent selection of CD4+ responses to CMV and Gag. TCR oligoclonality correlated with proviral oligoclonality within the same sorted populations. Because the TCR analyses were done in bulk, restricting them to just the rare CMV-responding cells that actually carried HIV-1 proviruses was not possible. Few individuals were included in the study, and only a limited range of antigens was tested.

TCRbeta repertoires were sequenced from genomic DNA with the immunoSEQ hsTCRB assay version 4 in survey mode. For TCRbeta sequencing, genomic DNA was diluted to roughly 9.2 ng/uL, with up to about 1 ug used per sample. Per the original workflow: TCRbeta data analysis was done in ImmunoSeq Analyzer 3.0, and diversity was calculated on productive nucleotide rearrangements. Using the Immunarch R package, the improved Chao index served to estimate lower-bound TCR diversity and the Gini coefficient served to estimate clonality. When different nucleotide rearrangements encoded the same CDR3beta amino acid sequence, each rearrangement was treated as a distinct clonotype. Differential abundance analysis identified TCRbeta sequences significantly enriched in antigen-responding cells relative to anti-CD3/anti-CD28-activated cells. Using predicted peptide-MHC specificity as the basis, GLIPH2 grouped TCRs into clusters, both for each participant individually and for the merged data sets that combined participants. This immuneACCESS table, as held by TCRdb, lists in-frame sequences with V and J called but not all clones. Of the missing ones, under half trace to an unresolved V gene in checked studies; the others have no known cause. V and J calls and clone size are those listed in that table; D and trimming were worked out from the DNA. This sample comprises 25,000 to 30,000 clones, approximately 78% of them detected only once. The ten largest clones capture 3.5% to 5.5% of the sample.

The sample consisted of CD4+ T cells sorted from PBMCs after approximately 19-hour stimulation, taken from a patient who received antiretroviral therapy. The cell subset or site label corresponds to: CD40L-CD69- CD45RO-high memory CD4 T cells not responding to CMV lysate. The chain is assembled from TRBV4-2 and TRBJ1-2, with the D gene not confidently named. This sequence was found in an adult man with HIV who was CMV-seropositive. The DNA sequence is TGTGCCAGCAGCCAAGAGAGGGAGCGGGTCTATGGCTACACCTTC. Its coded protein is CASSQERERVYGYTF.